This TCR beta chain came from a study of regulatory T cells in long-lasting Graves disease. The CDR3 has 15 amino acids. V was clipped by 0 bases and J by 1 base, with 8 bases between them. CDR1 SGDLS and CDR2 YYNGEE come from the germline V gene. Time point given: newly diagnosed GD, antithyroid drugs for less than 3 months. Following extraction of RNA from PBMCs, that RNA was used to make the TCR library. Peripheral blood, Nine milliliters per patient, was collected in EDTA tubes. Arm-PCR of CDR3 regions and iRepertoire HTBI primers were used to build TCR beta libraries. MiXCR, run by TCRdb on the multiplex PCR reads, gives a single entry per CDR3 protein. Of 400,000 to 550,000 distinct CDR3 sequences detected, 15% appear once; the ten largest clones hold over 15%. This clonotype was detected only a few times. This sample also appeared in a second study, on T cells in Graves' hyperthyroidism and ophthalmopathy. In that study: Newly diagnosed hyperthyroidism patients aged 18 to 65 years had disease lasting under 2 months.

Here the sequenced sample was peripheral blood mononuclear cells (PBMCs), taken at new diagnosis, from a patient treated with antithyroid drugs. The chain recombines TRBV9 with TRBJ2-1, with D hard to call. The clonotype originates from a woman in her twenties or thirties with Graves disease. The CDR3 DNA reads TGTGCCAGCAGCGTAGAGTGGGATTCCTACAATGAGCAGTTCTTC. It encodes CASSVEWDSYNEQFF.